The clone carrying this T cell receptor beta chain has only a few counts. CDR1 and CDR2 from the germline V gene are MNHEY and SVGEGT. The CDR3 length is 12 residues. With 6 bases removed from V and 9 bases from J, the gap between germline ends came to 14 bases. Authors' data handling: How many nucleated cells were present was estimated from reference gene primer amplification. The assay was immunoSEQ multiplex PCR, and TCRdb's table has in-frame clones only and misses some. V, J and clone size were drawn from that table, and D and trimming were deduced from the DNA. The sample lists more than 200,000 clones, 70% to 90% occurring once. The entry originates in a study of blood T cell repertoires in COVID-19. For the study at large: The cDNA or gDNA used as material had been derived from T cells, B-cell-depleted T cells, or PBMCs.

The clonotype originates from a woman aged 55-75 years with COVID-19, enrolled during active disease. The rearrangement links TRBV6-2 or TRBV6-3 to TRBJ1-2; D is possibly TRBD1 (6 bases). Sequencing input: peripheral blood. The CDR3 reads CASSGQSNRYTF. The CDR3 nucleotides read TGTGCCAGCAGCGGACAGTCGAACCGCTACACCTTC.